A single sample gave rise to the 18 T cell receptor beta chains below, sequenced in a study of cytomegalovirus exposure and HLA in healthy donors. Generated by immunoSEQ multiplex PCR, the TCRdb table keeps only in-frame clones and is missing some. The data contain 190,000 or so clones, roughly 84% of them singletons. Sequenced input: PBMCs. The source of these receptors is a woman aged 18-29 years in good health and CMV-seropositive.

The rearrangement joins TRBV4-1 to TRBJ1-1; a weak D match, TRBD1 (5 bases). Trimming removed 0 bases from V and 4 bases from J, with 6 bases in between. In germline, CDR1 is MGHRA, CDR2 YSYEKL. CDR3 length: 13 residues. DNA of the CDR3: TGCGCCAGCAGCCAAGACGGGGGCACTGAAGCTTTCTTT. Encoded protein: CASSQDGGTEAFF.

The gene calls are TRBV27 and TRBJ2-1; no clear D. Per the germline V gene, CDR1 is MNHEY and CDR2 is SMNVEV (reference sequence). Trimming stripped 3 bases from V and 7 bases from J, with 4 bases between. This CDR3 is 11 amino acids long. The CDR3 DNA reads TGTGCCAGCAGTTTCCGGAATGAGCAGTTCTTC. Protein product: CASSFRNEQFF.

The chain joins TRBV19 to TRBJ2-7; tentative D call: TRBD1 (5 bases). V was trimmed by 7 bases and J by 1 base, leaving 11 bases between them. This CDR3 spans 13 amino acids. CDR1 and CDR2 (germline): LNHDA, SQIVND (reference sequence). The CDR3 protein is CASTPQGSYEQYF. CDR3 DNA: TGTGCCAGTACTCCTCAGGGATCCTACGAGCAGTACTTC.

CDR3 residues: CASSQGTEPQHF. The CDR3 DNA reads TGTGCCAGCTCCCAGGGGACGGAGCCCCAGCATTTT. V is TRBV18 and J is TRBJ1-5; D is perhaps TRBD1 (6 bases). Germline V gives CDR1 KGHSH, CDR2 LQKENI. Trimming stripped 6 bases from V and 8 bases from J, with 11 bases between. This CDR3 contains 12 residues.

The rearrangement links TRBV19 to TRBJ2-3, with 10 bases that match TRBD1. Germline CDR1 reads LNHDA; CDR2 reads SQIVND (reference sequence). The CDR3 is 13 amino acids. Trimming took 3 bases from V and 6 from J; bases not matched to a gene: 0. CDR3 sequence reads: CASSMDRGDTQYF. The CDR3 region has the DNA TGTGCCAGTAGTATGGACAGGGGGGATACGCAGTATTTT.

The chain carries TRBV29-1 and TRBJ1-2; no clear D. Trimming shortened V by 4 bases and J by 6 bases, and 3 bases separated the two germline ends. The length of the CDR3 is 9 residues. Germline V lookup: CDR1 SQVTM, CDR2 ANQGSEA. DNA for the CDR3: TGCAGCGTTGCTGATGGCTACACCTTC. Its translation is CSVADGYTF.

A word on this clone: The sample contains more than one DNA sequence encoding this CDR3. CDR3 coding DNA: TGTGCCACCAGCAGAGGGGCACAAGAGACCCAGTACTTC. Amino acids: CATSRGAQETQYF. The V and J genes are TRBV15 and TRBJ2-5, with D uncertain. The CDR3 spans 13 residues. CDR1 and CDR2 from the germline V gene are LNHNV and YYDKDF (reference sequence). V gave up 1 base and J gave up 2 bases, with 5 bases separating them.

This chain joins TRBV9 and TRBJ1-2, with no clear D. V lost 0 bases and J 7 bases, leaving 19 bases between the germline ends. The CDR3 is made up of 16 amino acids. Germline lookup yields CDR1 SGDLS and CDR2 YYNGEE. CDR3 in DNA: TGTGCCAGCAGCGTAGCGCCTGGAAGCCTACCAGGTGGCTACACCTTC. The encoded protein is CASSVAPGSLPGGYTF.

The CDR3 region is CASSQGTNGVTEAFF. CDR3 in DNA: TGCGCCAGCAGCCAAGGGACAAATGGGGTCACTGAAGCTTTCTTT. The chain carries TRBV4-1 and TRBJ1-1, with D possibly matching TRBD1 (5 bases). The germline V gene encodes CDR1 MGHRA and CDR2 YSYEKL. The CDR3 spans 15 residues. V lost 1 base and J 4 bases, leaving 13 bases between the germline ends.

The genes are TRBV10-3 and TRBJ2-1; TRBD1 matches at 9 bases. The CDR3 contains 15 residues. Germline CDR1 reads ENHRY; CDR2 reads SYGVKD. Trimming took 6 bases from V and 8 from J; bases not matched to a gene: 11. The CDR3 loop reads CAIRAGTGLGDEQFF. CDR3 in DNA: TGTGCCATCAGGGCCGGGACAGGGCTGGGGGATGAGCAGTTCTTC.

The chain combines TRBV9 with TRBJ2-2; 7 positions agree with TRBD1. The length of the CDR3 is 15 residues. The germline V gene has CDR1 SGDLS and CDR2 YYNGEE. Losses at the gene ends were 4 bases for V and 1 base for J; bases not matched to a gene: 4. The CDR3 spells CASSYRDRNTGELFF. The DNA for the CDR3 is TGTGCCAGCAGCTACCGGGACAGGAACACCGGGGAGCTGTTTTTT.

CDR3 sequence (DNA): TGTGCCAGTAGTACCCCCGACAGGAGGCCAAATCAGCCCCAGCATTTT. Protein sequence: CASSTPDRRPNQPQHF. The chain joins TRBV19 to TRBJ1-5, with D possibly being TRBD1 (6 bases). V shed 4 bases and J shed 4 bases, with 17 bases lying between them. Germline V CDR1 and CDR2: LNHDA, SQIVND (reference sequence). The CDR3 is 16 amino acids.

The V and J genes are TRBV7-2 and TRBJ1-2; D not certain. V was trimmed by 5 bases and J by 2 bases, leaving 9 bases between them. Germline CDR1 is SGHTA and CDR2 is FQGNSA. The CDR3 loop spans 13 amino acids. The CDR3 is CASSQGRNYGYTF. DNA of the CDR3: TGTGCCAGCAGCCAAGGCAGGAACTATGGCTACACCTTC.

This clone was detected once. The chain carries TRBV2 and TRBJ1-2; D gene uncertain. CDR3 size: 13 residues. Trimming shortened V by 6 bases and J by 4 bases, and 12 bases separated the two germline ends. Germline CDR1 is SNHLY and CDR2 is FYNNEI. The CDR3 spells CASRESQIYGYTF. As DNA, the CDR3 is TGTGCCAGCAGGGAGTCCCAGATCTATGGCTACACCTTC.

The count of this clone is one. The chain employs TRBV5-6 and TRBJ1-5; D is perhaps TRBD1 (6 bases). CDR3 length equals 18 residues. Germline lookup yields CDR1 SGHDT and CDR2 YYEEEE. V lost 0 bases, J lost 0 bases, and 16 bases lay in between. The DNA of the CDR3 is TGTGCCAGCAGCTTGGGCCCCCTGACAGGCGATAGCAATCAGCCCCAGCATTTT. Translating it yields CASSLGPLTGDSNQPQHF.

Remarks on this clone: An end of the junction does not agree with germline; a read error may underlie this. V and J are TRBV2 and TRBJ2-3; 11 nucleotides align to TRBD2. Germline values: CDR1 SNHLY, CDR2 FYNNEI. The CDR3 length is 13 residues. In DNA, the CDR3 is TGTGCCAGCAGAAGTCGACTAGCGGGGCGAACACTGTTT. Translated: CASRSRLAGRTLF.

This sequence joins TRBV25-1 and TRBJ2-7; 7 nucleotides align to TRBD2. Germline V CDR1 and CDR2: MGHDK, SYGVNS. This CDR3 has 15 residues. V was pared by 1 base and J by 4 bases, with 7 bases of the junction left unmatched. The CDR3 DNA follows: TGTGCCAGCAGTGAATTAGGGGAGGGGAGATACGAGCAGTACTTC. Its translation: CASSELGEGRYEQYF.

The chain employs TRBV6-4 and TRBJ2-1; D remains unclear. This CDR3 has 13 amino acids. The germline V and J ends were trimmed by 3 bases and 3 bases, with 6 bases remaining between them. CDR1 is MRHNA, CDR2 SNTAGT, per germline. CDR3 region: CASSENNYNEQFF. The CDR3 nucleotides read TGTGCCAGCAGTGAGAACAACTACAATGAGCAGTTCTTC.